The sequence of this T cell receptor (beta chain) was determined in a study of blood T cell repertoires in COVID-19. Whole-study context: T cells, B-cell-depleted T cells, or PBMCs provided the cDNA or gDNA that served as material.

The data were produced by immunoSEQ multiplex PCR, yet TCRdb's version contains in-frame clones alone and is incomplete. In the table there are 70,000 to 95,000 clones, about 93% of which are singletons. V was pared by 0 bases and J by 1 base, with 7 bases between. Germline CDR1 reads SGDLS; CDR2 reads YYNGEE. The length of the CDR3 is 14 residues. The rearrangement links TRBV9 to TRBJ2-5, with D hard to call. The source material was peripheral blood. This TCR derives from a woman between 45 and 65 years old in a cohort sampled during active COVID-19. The CDR3 coding sequence is TGTGCCAGCAGCGTAGGTGTGGCCCAAGAGACCCAGTACTTC. It codes for CASSVGVAQETQYF.